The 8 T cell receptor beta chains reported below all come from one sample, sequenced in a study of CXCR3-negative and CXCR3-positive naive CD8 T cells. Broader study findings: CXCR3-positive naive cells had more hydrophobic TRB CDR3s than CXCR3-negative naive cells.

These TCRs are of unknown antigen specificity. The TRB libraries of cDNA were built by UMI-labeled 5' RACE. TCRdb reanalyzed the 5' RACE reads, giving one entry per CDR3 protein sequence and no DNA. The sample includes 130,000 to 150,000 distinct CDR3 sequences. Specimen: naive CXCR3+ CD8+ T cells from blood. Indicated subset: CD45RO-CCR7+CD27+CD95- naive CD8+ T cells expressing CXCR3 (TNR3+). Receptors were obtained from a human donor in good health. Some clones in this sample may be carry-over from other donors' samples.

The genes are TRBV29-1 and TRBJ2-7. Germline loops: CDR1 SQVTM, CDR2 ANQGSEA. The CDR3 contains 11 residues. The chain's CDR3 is CSVEVEYEQYF.

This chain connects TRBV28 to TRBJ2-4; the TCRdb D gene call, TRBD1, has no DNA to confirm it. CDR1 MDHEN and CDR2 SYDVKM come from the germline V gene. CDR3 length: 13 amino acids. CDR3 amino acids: CASSLGARDIQYF.

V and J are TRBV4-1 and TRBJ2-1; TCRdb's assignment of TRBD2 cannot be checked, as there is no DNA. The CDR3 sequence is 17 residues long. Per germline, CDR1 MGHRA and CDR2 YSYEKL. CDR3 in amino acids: CASSQRTSGGYGDEQLF.

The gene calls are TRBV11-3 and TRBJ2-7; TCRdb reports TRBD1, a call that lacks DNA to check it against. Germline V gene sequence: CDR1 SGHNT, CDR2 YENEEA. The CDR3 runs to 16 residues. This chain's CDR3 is CASSTRQALGSYEQYF.

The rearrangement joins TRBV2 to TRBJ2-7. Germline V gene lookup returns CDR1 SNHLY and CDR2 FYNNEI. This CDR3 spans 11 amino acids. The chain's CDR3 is CASRNSYEQYF.

The CDR3 loop is CASSFSIPTEQYF. V gene TRBV11-3 combines with J gene TRBJ2-7. Germline values: CDR1 SGHNT, CDR2 YENEEA. The CDR3 is 13 amino acids.

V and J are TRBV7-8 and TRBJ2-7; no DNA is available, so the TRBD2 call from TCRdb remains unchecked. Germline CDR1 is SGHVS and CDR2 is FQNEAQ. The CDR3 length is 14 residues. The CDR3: CASSLVGEAFHLYF.

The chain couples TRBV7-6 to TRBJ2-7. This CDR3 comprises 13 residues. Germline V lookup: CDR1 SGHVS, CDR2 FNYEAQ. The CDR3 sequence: CASSLQDSYEQYF.